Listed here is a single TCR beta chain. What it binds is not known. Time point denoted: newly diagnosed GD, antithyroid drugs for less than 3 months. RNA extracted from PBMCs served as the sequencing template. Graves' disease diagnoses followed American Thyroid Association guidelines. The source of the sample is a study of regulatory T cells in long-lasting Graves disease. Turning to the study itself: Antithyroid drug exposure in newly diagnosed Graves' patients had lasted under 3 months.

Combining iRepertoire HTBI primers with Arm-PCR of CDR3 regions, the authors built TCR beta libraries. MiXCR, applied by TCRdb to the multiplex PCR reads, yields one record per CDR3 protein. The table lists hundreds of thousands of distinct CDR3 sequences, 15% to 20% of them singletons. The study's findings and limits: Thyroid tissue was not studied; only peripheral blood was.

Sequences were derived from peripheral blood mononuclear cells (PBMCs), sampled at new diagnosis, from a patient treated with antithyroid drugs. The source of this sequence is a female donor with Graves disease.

The CDR3 coding sequence is TGTGCCAGCAGTATACACCGGGTGAACACTGAAGCTTTCTTT. Translated: CASSIHRVNTEAFF. The chain uses TRBV12-3 or TRBV12-4 and TRBJ1-1; D is undetermined. V was cut by 5 bases and J by 0 bases, with 10 bases left in between. The CDR3 has 14 residues.